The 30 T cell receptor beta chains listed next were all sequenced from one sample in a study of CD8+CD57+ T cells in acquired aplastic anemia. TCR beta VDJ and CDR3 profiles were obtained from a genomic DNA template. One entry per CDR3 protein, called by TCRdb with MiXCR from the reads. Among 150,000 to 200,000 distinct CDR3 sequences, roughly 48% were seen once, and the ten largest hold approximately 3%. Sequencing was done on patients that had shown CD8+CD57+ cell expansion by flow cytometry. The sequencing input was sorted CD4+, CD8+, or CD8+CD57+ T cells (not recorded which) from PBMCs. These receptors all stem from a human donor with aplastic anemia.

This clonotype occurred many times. This CDR3 reads CASSQTGGASGANVLTF. The CDR3, as DNA: TGTGCCAGCAGCCAGACAGGGGGCGCGTCTGGGGCCAACGTCCTGACTTTC. The gene calls are TRBV7-2 and TRBJ2-6; 10 bases align to TRBD1. The CDR3 has 17 residues. Germline CDR1 SGHTA, CDR2 FQGNSA. The junction had 5 bases not matched to a gene; V was cut back by 5 bases and J by 1 base.

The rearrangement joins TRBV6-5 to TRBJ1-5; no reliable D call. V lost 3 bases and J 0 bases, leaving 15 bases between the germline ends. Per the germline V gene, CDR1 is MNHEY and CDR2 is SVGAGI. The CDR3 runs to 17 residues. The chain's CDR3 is CASSYSFTDYSNQPQHF. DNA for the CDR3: TGTGCCAGCAGTTATTCTTTCACAGATTATAGCAATCAGCCCCAGCATTTT.

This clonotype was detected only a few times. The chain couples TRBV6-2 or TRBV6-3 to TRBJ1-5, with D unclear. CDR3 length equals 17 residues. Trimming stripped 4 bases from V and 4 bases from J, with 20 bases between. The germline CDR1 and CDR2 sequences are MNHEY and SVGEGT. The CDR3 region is CASSSSAGRRSNQPQHF. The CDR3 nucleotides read TGTGCCAGCAGTTCCTCCGCCGGGAGACGCTCGAATCAGCCCCAGCATTTT.

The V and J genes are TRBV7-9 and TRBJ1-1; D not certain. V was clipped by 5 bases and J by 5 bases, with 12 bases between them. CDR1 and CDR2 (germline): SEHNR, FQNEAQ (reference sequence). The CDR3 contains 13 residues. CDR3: CASSRLGVTEAFF. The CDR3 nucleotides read TGTGCCAGCAGCCGCCTGGGTGTTACTGAAGCTTTCTTT.

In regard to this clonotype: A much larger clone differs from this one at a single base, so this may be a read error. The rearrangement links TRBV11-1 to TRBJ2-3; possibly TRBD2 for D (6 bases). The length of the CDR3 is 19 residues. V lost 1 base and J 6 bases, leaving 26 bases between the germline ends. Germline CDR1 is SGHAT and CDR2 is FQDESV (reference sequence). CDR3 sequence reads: CASSLVSRLRAGNFDTQYF. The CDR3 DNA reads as TGTGCCAGCAGCTTAGTCTCCCGCCTCCGAGCGGGTAATTTCGATACGCAGTATTTT. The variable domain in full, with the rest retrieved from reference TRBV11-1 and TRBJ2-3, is EAEVAQSPRYKITEKSQAVAFWCDPISGHATLYWYRQILGQGPELLVQFQDESVVDDSQLPKDRFSAERLKGVDSTLKIQPAELGDSAMYLCASSLVSRLRAGNFDTQYFGPGTRLTVL.

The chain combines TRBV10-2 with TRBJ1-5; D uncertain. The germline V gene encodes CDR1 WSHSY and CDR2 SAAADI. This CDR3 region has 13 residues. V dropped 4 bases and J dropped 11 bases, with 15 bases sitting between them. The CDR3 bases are TGCGCCAGCAGTGGCTACGGGGTAACGGCCCAGCATTTT. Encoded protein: CASSGYGVTAQHF.

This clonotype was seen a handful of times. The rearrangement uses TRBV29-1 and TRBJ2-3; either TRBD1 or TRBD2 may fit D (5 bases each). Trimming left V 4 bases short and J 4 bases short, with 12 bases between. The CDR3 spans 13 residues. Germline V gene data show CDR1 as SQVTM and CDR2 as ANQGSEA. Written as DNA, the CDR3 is TGCAGCGTTGTGAGGGGTAGCGCAGATACGCAGTATTTT. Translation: CSVVRGSADTQYF.

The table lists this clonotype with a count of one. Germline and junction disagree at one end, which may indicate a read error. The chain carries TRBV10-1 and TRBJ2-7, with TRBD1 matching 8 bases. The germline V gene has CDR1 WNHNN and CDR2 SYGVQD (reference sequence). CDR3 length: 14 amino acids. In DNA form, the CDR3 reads TGTGCCAGCAGCTTGCGGACAGGGACCTACGAGCAGTACTTC. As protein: CASSLRTGTYEQYF.

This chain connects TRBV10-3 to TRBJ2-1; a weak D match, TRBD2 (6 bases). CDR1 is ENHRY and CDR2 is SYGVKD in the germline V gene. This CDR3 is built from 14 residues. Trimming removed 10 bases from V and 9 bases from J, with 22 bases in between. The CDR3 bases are TGTGCCAGATTACCGGGGGAGGTTCGCGTTGAGCAGTTCTTC. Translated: CARLPGEVRVEQFF.

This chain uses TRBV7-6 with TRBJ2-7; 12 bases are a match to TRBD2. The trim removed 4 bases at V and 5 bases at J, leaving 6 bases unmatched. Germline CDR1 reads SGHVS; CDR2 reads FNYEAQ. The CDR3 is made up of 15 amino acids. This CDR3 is CASSWGTSGLDEQYF. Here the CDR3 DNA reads TGTGCCAGCAGCTGGGGGACTAGCGGGCTCGACGAGCAGTACTTC.

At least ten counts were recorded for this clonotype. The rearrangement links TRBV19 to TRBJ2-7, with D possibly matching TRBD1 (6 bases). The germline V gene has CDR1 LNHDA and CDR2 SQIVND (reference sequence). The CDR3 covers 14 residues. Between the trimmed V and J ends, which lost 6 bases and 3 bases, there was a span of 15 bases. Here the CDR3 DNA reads TGTGCCAGTAGCTCTTGGACAGAACACTACGAGCAGTACTTC. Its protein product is CASSSWTEHYEQYF.

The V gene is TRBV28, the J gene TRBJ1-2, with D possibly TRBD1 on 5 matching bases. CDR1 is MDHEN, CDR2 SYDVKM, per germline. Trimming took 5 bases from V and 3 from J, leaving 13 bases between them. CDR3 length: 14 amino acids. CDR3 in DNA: TGTGCCAGCAGTCCGGTAGGGACCTACTATGGCTACACCTTC. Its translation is CASSPVGTYYGYTF.

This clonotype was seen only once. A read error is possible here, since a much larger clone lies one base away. The CDR3 protein is CASSLDRGFLGNEQFF. Written as DNA, the CDR3 is TGTGCCAGCAGCCTGGACAGGGGATTTTTGGGCAATGAGCAGTTCTTC. V and J are TRBV12-3 or TRBV12-4 and TRBJ2-1; 9 positions match TRBD1. Trimming cost V 6 bases and J 6 bases; bases outside gene matches: 12. CDR3 length equals 16 residues.

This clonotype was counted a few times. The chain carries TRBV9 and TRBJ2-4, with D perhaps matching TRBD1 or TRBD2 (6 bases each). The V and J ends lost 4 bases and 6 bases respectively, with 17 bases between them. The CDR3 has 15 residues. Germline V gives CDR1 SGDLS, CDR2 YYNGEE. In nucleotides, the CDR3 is TGTGCCAGCAGCCCAGAGGGGGGAATGGGAAACATTCAGTACTTC. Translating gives CASSPEGGMGNIQYF.

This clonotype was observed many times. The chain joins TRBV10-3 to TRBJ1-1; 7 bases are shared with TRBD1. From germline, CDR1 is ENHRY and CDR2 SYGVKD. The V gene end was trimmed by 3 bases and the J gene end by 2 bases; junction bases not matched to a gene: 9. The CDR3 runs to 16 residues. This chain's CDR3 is CAISEGTAKLNTEAFF. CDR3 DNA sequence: TGTGCCATCAGTGAAGGGACAGCCAAATTAAACACTGAAGCTTTCTTT.

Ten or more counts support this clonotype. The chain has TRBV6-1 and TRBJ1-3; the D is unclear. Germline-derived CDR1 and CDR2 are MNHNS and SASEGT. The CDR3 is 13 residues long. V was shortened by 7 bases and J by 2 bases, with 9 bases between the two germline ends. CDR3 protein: CASTLDPGNTIYF. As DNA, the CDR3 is TGTGCCAGCACGCTGGACCCTGGAAACACCATATATTTT.

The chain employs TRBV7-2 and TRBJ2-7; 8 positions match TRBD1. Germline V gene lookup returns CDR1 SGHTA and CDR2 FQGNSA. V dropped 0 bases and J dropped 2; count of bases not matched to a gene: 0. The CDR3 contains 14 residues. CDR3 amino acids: CASSLAGQAYEQYF. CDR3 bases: TGTGCCAGCAGCTTAGCGGGACAGGCCTACGAGCAGTACTTC.

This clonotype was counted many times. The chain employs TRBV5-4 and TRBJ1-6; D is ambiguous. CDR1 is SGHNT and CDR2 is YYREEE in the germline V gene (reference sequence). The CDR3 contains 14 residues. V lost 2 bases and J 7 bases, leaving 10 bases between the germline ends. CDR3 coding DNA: TGTGCCAGCAGCTTAGTCCAGGACAATTCACCCCTCCACTTT. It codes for CASSLVQDNSPLHF.

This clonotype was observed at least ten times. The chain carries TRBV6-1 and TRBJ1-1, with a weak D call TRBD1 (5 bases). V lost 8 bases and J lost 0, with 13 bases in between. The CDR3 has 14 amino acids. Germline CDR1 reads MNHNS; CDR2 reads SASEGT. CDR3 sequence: CASGTFEMNTEAFF. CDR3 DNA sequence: TGTGCCAGCGGGACGTTTGAAATGAACACTGAAGCTTTCTTT.

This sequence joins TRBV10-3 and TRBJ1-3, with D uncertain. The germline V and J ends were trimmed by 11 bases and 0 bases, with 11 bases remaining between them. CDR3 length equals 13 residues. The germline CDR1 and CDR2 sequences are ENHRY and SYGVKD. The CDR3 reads CASEGSSGNTIYF. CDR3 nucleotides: TGTGCCTCTGAAGGGAGCTCTGGAAACACCATATATTTT.

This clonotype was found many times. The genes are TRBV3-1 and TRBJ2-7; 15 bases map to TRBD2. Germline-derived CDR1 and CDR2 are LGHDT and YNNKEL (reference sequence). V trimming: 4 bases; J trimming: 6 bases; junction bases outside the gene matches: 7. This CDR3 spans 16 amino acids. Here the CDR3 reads CASSPGVGLAGGEQYF. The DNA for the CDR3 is TGTGCCAGCAGCCCTGGCGTGGGACTAGCGGGAGGCGAGCAGTACTTC.

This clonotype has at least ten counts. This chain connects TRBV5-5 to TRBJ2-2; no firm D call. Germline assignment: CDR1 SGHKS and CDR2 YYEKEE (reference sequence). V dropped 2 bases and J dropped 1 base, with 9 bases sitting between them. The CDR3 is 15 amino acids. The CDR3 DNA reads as TGTGCCAGCAGCTTAGTCCTTTTGAACACCGGGGAGCTGTTTTTT. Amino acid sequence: CASSLVLLNTGELFF.

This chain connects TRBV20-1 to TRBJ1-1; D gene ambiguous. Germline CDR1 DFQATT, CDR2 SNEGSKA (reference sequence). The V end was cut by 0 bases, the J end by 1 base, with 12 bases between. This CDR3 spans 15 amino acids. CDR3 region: CSARDPKVANTEAFF. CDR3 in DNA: TGCAGTGCTAGAGATCCGAAGGTAGCGAACACTGAAGCTTTCTTT.

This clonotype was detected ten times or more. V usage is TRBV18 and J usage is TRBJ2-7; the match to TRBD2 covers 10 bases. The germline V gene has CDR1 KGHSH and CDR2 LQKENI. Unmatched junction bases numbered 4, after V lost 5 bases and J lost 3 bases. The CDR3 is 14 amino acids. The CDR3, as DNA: TGTGCCAGCTCATACACTAGCGGGAACTACGAGCAGTACTTC. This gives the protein CASSYTSGNYEQYF.

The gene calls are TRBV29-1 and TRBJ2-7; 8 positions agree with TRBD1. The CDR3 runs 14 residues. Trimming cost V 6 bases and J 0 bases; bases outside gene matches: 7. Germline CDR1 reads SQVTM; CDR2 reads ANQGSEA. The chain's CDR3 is CSVGTGGVSYEQYF. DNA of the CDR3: TGCAGCGTCGGGACAGGTGGCGTCTCCTACGAGCAGTACTTC.

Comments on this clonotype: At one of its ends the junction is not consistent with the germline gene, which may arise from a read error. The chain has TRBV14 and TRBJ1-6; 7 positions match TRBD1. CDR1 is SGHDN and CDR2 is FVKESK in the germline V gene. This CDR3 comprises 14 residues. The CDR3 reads CASSNRDSDSPPHF. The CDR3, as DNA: TGTGCCAGCAGCAACCGGGACAGCGATTCACCCCCCCACTTT.

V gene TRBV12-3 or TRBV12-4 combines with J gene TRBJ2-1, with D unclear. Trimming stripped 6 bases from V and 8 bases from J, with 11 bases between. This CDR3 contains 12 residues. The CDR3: CASSQPGYEQFF. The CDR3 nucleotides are TGTGCCAGCAGCCAACCTGGTTATGAGCAGTTCTTC.

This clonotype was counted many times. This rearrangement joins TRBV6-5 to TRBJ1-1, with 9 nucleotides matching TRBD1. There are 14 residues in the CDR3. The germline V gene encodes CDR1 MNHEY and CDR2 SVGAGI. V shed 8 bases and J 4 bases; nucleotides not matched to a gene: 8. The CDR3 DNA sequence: TGTGCCAGCTGGTACGGGACAGGGTCCACTGAAGCTTTCTTT. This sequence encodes CASWYGTGSTEAFF.

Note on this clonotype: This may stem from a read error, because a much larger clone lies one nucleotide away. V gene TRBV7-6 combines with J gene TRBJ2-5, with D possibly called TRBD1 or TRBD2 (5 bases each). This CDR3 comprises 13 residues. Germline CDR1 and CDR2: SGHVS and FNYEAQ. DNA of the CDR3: TGTGTCAGCAGCTTTCGGGACCAAGGGACCCAGTACTTC. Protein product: CVSSFRDQGTQYF.

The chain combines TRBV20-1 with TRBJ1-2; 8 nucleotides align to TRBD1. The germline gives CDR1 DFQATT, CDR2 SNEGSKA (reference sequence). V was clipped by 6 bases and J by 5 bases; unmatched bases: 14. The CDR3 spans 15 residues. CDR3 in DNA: TGCAGTGCCAGCAGCGAAGGGACAGGAATATATGGCTACACCTTC. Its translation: CSASSEGTGIYGYTF.